This TCR beta chain was observed in a study of identical twins. TCRdb itself ran the 5' RACE reads through MiXCR, one entry per CDR3 protein. In the table there are hundreds of thousands of distinct CDR3 sequences, roughly 6.2% of which are singletons. There were only healthy Caucasians among the donors. General study points: A partial confounding effect on zero-insertion analyses could come from invariant MAIT and iNKT cells. Out-of-frame beta sequences exhibited a weaker degree of excess twin sharing. Out-of-frame alpha sequences common to twins exhibited a surplus of low generation probability.

The CDR3 covers 11 residues. J gave up 14 bases and V 5 bases, and 2 bases lay outside the gene matches. CDR1 is SGHTA, CDR2 FQGNSA, per germline. About this clonotype itself: What it binds is not known.

The rearrangement uses TRBV7-2 and TRBJ1-6; 8 bases line up with TRBD1. The sequencing input was naive T cells sorted from blood. This TCR came from a man between 18 and 35 years old in good health. The CDR3 loop reads CASSRTGSLHF. The CDR3 nucleotides read TGTGCCAGCAGCAGGACAGGGTCCCTCCACTTT.